The 27 T cell receptor beta chains below were found in one sample sequenced in a study of blood T cells in healthy people across ages. Through a sample-barcoded 5' primer and a J-beta primer mix, a second PCR was run for 7 to 11 cycles. Using its own MiXCR run on the 5' RACE reads, TCRdb lists one record per CDR3 protein. Of around 790,000 distinct CDR3 sequences in the sample, about 42% were seen once. The material sequenced was blood. The origin of the receptors is a man between 60 and 75 years old in good health.

The chain couples TRBV3-1 to TRBJ2-1; 9 nucleotides agree with TRBD2. Trimming took 5 bases from V and 9 from J; bases not matched to a gene: 5. This CDR3 spans 13 amino acids. Germline CDR1 and CDR2: LGHDT and YNNKEL (reference sequence). The CDR3 sequence: CASSDGGGVEQFF. In nucleotides, the CDR3 is TGTGCCAGCAGCGACGGCGGGGGGGTTGAGCAGTTCTTC.

Turning to this clonotype: Just one base apart from a much larger clone, this may be a read error. This sequence joins TRBV19 and TRBJ2-7; perhaps TRBD2 as D (5 bases). V lost 5 bases, J lost 1 base, and 12 bases lay in between. This CDR3 comprises 14 residues. Germline CDR1 reads LNHDA; CDR2 reads SQIVND (reference sequence). CDR3 sequence (DNA): TGTGCCAGTAGTGTAACGGGAAAGTCCTACGAGCAGTACTTC. Translation: CASSVTGKSYEQYF.

The rearrangement joins TRBV27 to TRBJ2-2, with 11 positions matching TRBD1. The CDR3 spans 16 residues. Germline values: CDR1 MNHEY, CDR2 SMNVEV (reference sequence). V dropped 9 bases and J dropped 3; count of bases not matched to a gene: 9. The CDR3 is CASSARTGGDTGELFF. The CDR3 DNA follows: TGTGCCAGTTCCGCCCGGACAGGGGGCGACACCGGGGAGCTGTTTTTT.

This clonotype was seen once. This sequence joins TRBV29-1 and TRBJ1-1; TRBD1 matches at 7 bases. The CDR3 loop spans 18 amino acids. With 3 bases clipped from V and 7 bases from J, the junction kept 23 bases outside the gene matches. CDR1 is SQVTM, CDR2 ANQGSEA, per germline. CDR3 region: CSVEHYNTLATGSNEAFF. The CDR3 DNA is TGCAGCGTTGAGCATTACAACACCCTGGCGACAGGGTCGAATGAAGCTTTCTTT.

This clonotype has ten or more counts. A much larger clone differs by one base, so this may be a read error. CDR3 in DNA: TGTGCCAGTAGTATTGACGCAGGTTTAAACTACGAGCAGTACTTC. Its protein product is CASSIDAGLNYEQYF. The chain carries TRBV19 and TRBJ2-7; the D is unclear. CDR1 is LNHDA and CDR2 is SQIVND in the germline V gene (reference sequence). The CDR3 covers 15 residues. The V gene lost 3 bases and the J gene lost 3 bases, with 15 bases spanning the gap.

The V gene is TRBV5-1, the J gene TRBJ2-7, with TRBD1 matching over 9 bases. CDR1 and CDR2 (germline): SGHRS, YFSETQ. Trimming at V came to 3 bases and at J to 6 bases, leaving 7 bases not matched to a gene. This CDR3 region has 14 residues. The CDR3 region is CASSSGDRAGEQYF. DNA of the CDR3: TGCGCCAGCAGCTCCGGGGACAGGGCAGGCGAGCAGTACTTC.

V and J are TRBV28 and TRBJ2-7; 9 nucleotides line up with TRBD1. V gave up 6 bases and J gave up 4 bases; unmatched junction bases: 7. Germline values: CDR1 MDHEN, CDR2 SYDVKM. This CDR3 spans 14 amino acids. CDR3 sequence: CASRTGTGLYEQYF. The CDR3 nucleotides are TGTGCCAGCAGAACCGGGACAGGGTTGTACGAGCAGTACTTC.

As concerns this clonotype: A much larger clonotype is one base distant, so this may be a read error. The CDR3 sequence: CASSSDRGRYEQYF. Written as DNA, the CDR3 is TGTGCCAGCAGCTCAGACAGGGGGCGCTACGAGCAGTACTTC. This chain connects TRBV7-2 to TRBJ2-4, with 10 nucleotides matching TRBD1. Judging by the DNA end, TRBJ2-7 fits better; the J call may be wrong. This CDR3 spans 14 amino acids. Per the germline V gene, CDR1 is SGHTA and CDR2 is FQGNSA.

This chain links TRBV28 with TRBJ2-2; D unclear. The ends were cut back, 3 bases at V and 7 bases at J, with 15 bases in the middle. The V gene's germline CDR1 is MDHEN and CDR2 SYDVKM. This CDR3 has 15 amino acids. The chain's CDR3 is CASSLHGSLGGELFF. CDR3 coding DNA: TGTGCCAGCAGTTTGCACGGTTCTTTAGGCGGGGAGCTGTTTTTT.

This chain links TRBV6-1 with TRBJ2-1, with 9 bases fitting TRBD2. The V and J ends lost 6 bases and 4 bases, in that order; junction bases with no gene match: 13. Germline CDR1 MNHNS, CDR2 SASEGT. The CDR3 totals 17 residues. CDR3 DNA: TGTGCCAGCAGCTCCTTACATATTAGCGGGGGATACAATGAGCAGTTCTTC. Translating gives CASSSLHISGGYNEQFF.

This clonotype was seen only a few times. The chain links TRBV6-6 to TRBJ2-1; TRBD2 matches 9 bases. The CDR3 is 15 amino acids. After removal of 8 bases from V and 4 bases from J, the junction contained 9 bases not matched to a gene. Germline V gives CDR1 MNHNY, CDR2 SVGAGI (reference sequence). The CDR3 DNA reads TGTGCCAGCCAGTTAGGTAGCGGGGGTTACAATGAGCAGTTCTTC. Translation gives CASQLGSGGYNEQFF.

In its sample, this clonotype was seen a few times. The chain's CDR3 is CSVEEGQGIEQYF. CDR3 DNA sequence: TGCAGCGTTGAAGAAGGACAGGGTATCGAGCAGTACTTC. The J gene is TRBJ2-7, the V gene TRBV29-1, with 8 bases fitting TRBD1. This CDR3 is built from 13 residues. CDR1 is SQVTM and CDR2 is ANQGSEA in the germline V gene. The trim removed 0 bases at V and 6 bases at J, leaving 4 bases unmatched.

The CDR3 sequence is CASSESELGNTEAFF. Written as DNA, the CDR3 is TGTGCCAGCAGTGAATCCGAGTTGGGGAACACTGAAGCTTTCTTT. The chain carries TRBV2 and TRBJ1-1; D unclear. The V end was cut by 2 bases, the J end by 1 base, with 11 bases between. Germline assignment: CDR1 SNHLY and CDR2 FYNNEI. This CDR3 has 15 amino acids.

The chain couples TRBV6-2 or TRBV6-3 to TRBJ2-1; 8 nucleotides match TRBD2. CDR1 and CDR2 (germline): MNHEY, SVGEGT. V shed 6 bases and J 6 bases; nucleotides not matched to a gene: 10. The CDR3 runs to 15 residues. The CDR3 here is CASRTIGGASNEQFF. CDR3 nucleotide sequence: TGTGCCAGCAGGACTATCGGGGGGGCCTCCAATGAGCAGTTCTTC.

The chain couples TRBV2 to TRBJ1-4; TRBD1 aligns across 8 bases. J lost 6 bases, V lost 2 bases, and 5 bases had no gene match. The CDR3 covers 15 residues. The germline V gene has CDR1 SNHLY and CDR2 FYNNEI. The CDR3 DNA follows: TGTGCCAGCAGTGAACCCCGGGGACAGGATGAAAAACTGTTTTTT. It is translated as CASSEPRGQDEKLFF.

The rearrangement uses TRBV5-1 and TRBJ2-5; TRBD1 is a possible D gene (6 bases). The assigned J gene may be wrong: the sequence end matches TRBJ2-7 better. Looked up from germline, CDR1 is SGHRS and CDR2 is YFSETQ. The CDR3 is 15 residues long. CDR3 nucleotides: TGCGCCAGCAGCTTGGTTTCAGGGGTCGGGTACGAGCAGTACTTC. Its translation: CASSLVSGVGYEQYF.

The chain is built from TRBV5-6 and TRBJ1-2; D call uncertain. This CDR3 region has 14 residues. CDR1 SGHDT and CDR2 YYEEEE come from the germline V gene. V was shortened by 1 base and J by 4 bases, with 11 bases between the two germline ends. The CDR3 region has the DNA TGTGCCAGCAGCTTGAGCCACGGACTCTATGGCTACACCTTC. Amino acids: CASSLSHGLYGYTF.

This chain connects TRBV12-3 or TRBV12-4 to TRBJ2-3; TRBD2 aligns across 12 bases. This CDR3 has 19 residues. Trimming removed 4 bases from V and 0 bases from J; junction bases left unmatched: 11. The CDR3 DNA sequence: TGTGCCAGCAGTTCGCTTCTAGCGGGGGGGACAACTAGCACAGATACGCAGTATTTT. Its protein is CASSSLLAGGTTSTDTQYF.

This clonotype was counted only a few times. The rearrangement uses TRBV18 and TRBJ2-6; TRBD1 matches 11 bases. Germline V CDR1 and CDR2: KGHSH, LQKENI. This CDR3 has 18 residues. The junction had 3 bases not matched to a gene; V was cut back by 2 bases and J by 0 bases. The CDR3 region has the DNA TGTGCCAGCTCACCAAGGACAGGGGGCAGCTCTGGGGCCAACGTCCTGACTTTC. Its protein is CASSPRTGGSSGANVLTF.

This clonotype was seen a handful of times. The J gene is TRBJ2-1, the V gene TRBV4-3; the match to TRBD2 covers 9 bases. Per the germline V gene, CDR1 is LGHNA and CDR2 is YSLEER. CDR3 length: 16 residues. V lost 5 bases to trimming and J lost 7 bases; unmatched junction nucleotides: 12. The CDR3 coding sequence is TGCGCCAGCAGCGCCCATCTAGCGGGGCAGGGGAATGAGCAGTTCTTC. Its translation is CASSAHLAGQGNEQFF.

The chain joins TRBV6-1 to TRBJ2-1; 7 positions agree with TRBD1. The DNA matches TRBJ2-7 better at its end, which makes the J call doubtful. This CDR3 comprises 16 residues. CDR1 is MNHNS, CDR2 SASEGT, per germline. CDR3 loop: CASSGPTGSSYNEQYF. The CDR3 bases are TGTGCCAGCAGTGGGCCGACAGGGAGCTCCTACAATGAGCAGTACTTC.

The chain couples TRBV20-1 to TRBJ2-1; D is possibly TRBD1 or TRBD2 (5 bases each). Germline loops: CDR1 DFQATT, CDR2 SNEGSKA (reference sequence). This CDR3 has 16 amino acids. V was cut by 4 bases and J by 5 bases, with 21 bases left in between. CDR3 sequence (DNA): TGCAGTGCTATCAAACCTACAGGCGAGGGAAACAATGAGCAGTTCTTC. Its translation is CSAIKPTGEGNNEQFF.

The V gene is TRBV20-1, the J gene TRBJ2-3; 11 bases match TRBD2. CDR1 is DFQATT, CDR2 SNEGSKA, per germline (reference sequence). V shed 5 bases, J shed 4 bases, and the junction held 8 bases outside the gene matches. The CDR3 has 15 amino acids. CDR3 bases: TGCAGTGCTCCCCGTCTAGCGGGGGGATCAGATACGCAGTATTTT. Translated, it gives CSAPRLAGGSDTQYF.

J is TRBJ2-4 and V is TRBV12-3 or TRBV12-4; tentative D call: TRBD1 (6 bases). The CDR3 consists of 14 residues. V was cut by 11 bases and J by 0 bases, with 14 bases left in between. The CDR3 DNA sequence: TGTGCCGGCACCCCGGACAGAGCCAAAAACATTCAGTACTTC. Protein product: CAGTPDRAKNIQYF.

This chain uses TRBV6-6 with TRBJ2-3, with 12 bases that match TRBD2. J gave up 2 bases and V 1 base, and 4 bases lay outside the gene matches. The CDR3 loop spans 17 amino acids. Germline loops: CDR1 MNHNY, CDR2 SVGAGI (reference sequence). The CDR3 region is CASSYYTSGGITDTQYF. The CDR3, as DNA: TGTGCCAGCAGTTACTACACTAGCGGGGGGATCACAGATACGCAGTATTTT.

This clonotype came up a few times. The chain carries TRBV5-1 and TRBJ2-5; 8 nucleotides agree with TRBD1. This CDR3 is 16 amino acids long. The junction had 11 bases not matched to a gene; V was cut back by 5 bases and J by 2 bases. Germline V gene sequence: CDR1 SGHRS, CDR2 YFSETQ. The CDR3 region has the DNA TGCGCCAGCAGTCCTAGACAGGGGAGAAGGCAAGAGACCCAGTACTTC. It encodes CASSPRQGRRQETQYF.

This clonotype was counted a few times. This rearrangement joins TRBV7-2 to TRBJ2-7; no clear D. V lost 5 bases and J lost 7, with 12 bases in between. CDR1 and CDR2 (germline): SGHTA, FQGNSA. CDR3 length equals 12 residues. The CDR3 coding sequence is TGTGCCAGCAGCGCGTGGGAAGAGGAGCAGTACTTC. It codes for CASSAWEEEQYF.